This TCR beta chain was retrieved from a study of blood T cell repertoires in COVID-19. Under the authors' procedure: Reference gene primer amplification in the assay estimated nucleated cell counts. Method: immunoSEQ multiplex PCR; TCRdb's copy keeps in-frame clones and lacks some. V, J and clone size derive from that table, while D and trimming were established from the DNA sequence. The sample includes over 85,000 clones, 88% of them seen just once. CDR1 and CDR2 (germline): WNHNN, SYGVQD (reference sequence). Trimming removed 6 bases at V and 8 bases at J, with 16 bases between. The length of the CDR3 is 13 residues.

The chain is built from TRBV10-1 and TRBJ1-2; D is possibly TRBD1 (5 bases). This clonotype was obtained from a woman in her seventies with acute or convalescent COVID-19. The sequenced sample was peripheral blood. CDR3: CASSAGILSGYTF. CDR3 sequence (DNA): TGCGCCAGCAGCGCAGGGATTTTGTCGGGCTACACCTTC.